The present T cell receptor (beta chain) was sequenced within a study of cytomegalovirus exposure and HLA in healthy donors. Study results and caveats: Researchers catalogued approximately 160 TCR beta chains as cytomegalovirus-associated.

V shed 0 bases and J 11 bases; nucleotides not matched to a gene: 7. This CDR3 is 15 amino acids long. Germline lookup yields CDR1 ENHRY and CDR2 SYGVKD. Unrecorded immune exposures were likely, despite nominal health at sampling. About this clone: Its specificity is not known.

The PCR made use of 60 Vbeta and 13 Jbeta primers. Libraries were prepared by immunoSEQ multiplex PCR; TCRdb keeps only in-frame clonotypes and omits some of them. The table lists roughly 80,000 clones, roughly two thirds of them singletons. The sample was PBMCs. The clonotype was recovered from a woman aged 50 to 60 in good health and CMV-seropositive. This chain uses TRBV10-3 with TRBJ2-5; 12 bases fit TRBD1. The CDR3 DNA reads TGTGCCATCAGTGAGTCGGGGACAGGGGGCCGGGAGCAGTACTTC. This encodes CAISESGTGGREQYF.